This TCR beta chain derives from a study of blood T cell repertoires in COVID-19. Overall study: T cells, B-cell-depleted T cells, or PBMCs provided the cDNA or gDNA that served as material.

Study processing details: Estimation of nucleated cell counts relied on the amplification of reference gene primers. Method: immunoSEQ multiplex PCR; TCRdb's copy keeps in-frame clones and lacks some. The V and J calls and clone size are taken from that table; D and trimming were inferred from the DNA. The sample consists of around 77,000 clones, roughly four fifths of them appearing once. V trimming: 4 bases; J trimming: 0 bases; junction bases outside the gene matches: 3. Germline V lookup: CDR1 SGHVS, CDR2 FQNEAQ. The CDR3 totals 15 residues. This receptor was taken from a woman of 80 years or more with active or convalescent COVID-19. The specimen was peripheral blood. This chain joins TRBV7-8 and TRBJ1-5; 7 nucleotides agree with TRBD1. CDR3 bases: TGTGCCAGCAGCTCCGGGACAGCTAGCAATCAGCCCCAGCATTTT. This codes for CASSSGTASNQPQHF.